The rows below give T cell receptor beta chains drawn from one sample of a study of T-cell reconstitution after alpha-beta-depleted transplantation in children. TCRdb itself ran the PCR reads through MiXCR, one entry per CDR3 protein. Among about 500,000 distinct CDR3 sequences listed, over 25% were seen once. The sample consisted of PBMCs from the stem cell graft donor, taken from the stem cell graft. Receptors originate from a human donor who donated a stem cell graft to a child with aplastic anemia. Each CDR3 is given without its conserved first and last residue.

len	j_gene	v_gene	CDR3aa
12	TRBJ2-5	TRBV6-1	ASSQTGTQETQY
14	TRBJ1-2	TRBV20-1	SARMGQGWEFYGYT
12	TRBJ1-3	TRBV7-2	ASSLAFPGNTIY
10	TRBJ1-2	TRBV29-1	SVSRGVDGYT
13	TRBJ2-3	TRBV12-3/TRBV12-4	ASSLAGATTDTQY
9	TRBJ2-3	TRBV10-3	AISEQDTQY
12	TRBJ2-5	TRBV30	AWSVKGVGETQY
11	TRBJ2-7	TRBV9	ASSVVVRGEQY
10	TRBJ2-7	TRBV12-3/TRBV12-4	ASGTGAYEQY
11	TRBJ1-2	TRBV10-1	ASSAGMNYGYT
13	TRBJ1-1	TRBV11-2	ASSLEGGLNTEAF
10	TRBJ2-7	TRBV12-3/TRBV12-4	ASAGLAGVPT
11	TRBJ2-1	TRBV15	DTSTGLGDEQF
14	TRBJ2-3	TRBV4-2	ASSQEQRESTDTQY
13	TRBJ2-5	TRBV19	ASSYSRTIQETQY
14	TRBJ2-2	TRBV29-1	SVDVGGAMNTGELF
14	TRBJ2-5	TRBV9	ASSVSKREEQETQY
13	TRBJ1-4	TRBV12-3/TRBV12-4	ASSFTLRYGEKLF
11	TRBJ1-6	TRBV27	ASSLSPRIPLH
13	TRBJ2-6	TRBV4-2	ASQRSGSGANVLT
14	TRBJ2-1	TRBV14	ASSQLGERSGGEQF
15	TRBJ1-5	TRBV28	ASSQRGGEAGNQPQH
10	TRBJ1-2	TRBV29-1	SVEDGPGGYT
11	TRBJ2-1	TRBV9	ASSDPLLDEQF
12	TRBJ1-5	TRBV18	ASSREGSNQPQH
11	TRBJ2-5	TRBV24-1	ATSDLQGWTQY
12	TRBJ2-5	TRBV7-3	ASSPDRGGETQY
14	TRBJ2-7	TRBV29-1	SVEGGGRQGAYEQY
11	TRBJ2-1	TRBV24-1	ATGTSGRNEQF
15	TRBJ2-6	TRBV12-3/TRBV12-4	ASKPSGIVSGANVLT
9	TRBJ2-3	TRBV5-2	ASNREDTQY
12	TRBJ1-4	TRBV7-9	ASSPQGPNEKLF
15	TRBJ2-5	TRBV5-5	ASSLEPLADGLETQY
13	TRBJ2-3	TRBV6-4	ASSEAGGATDTQY
15	TRBJ1-5	TRBV12-3/TRBV12-4	ASSSRTGKSSNQPQH
19	TRBJ2-1	TRBV4-2	ASSPQTGGFRLGDVWGEQF
14	TRBJ1-1	TRBV5-5	ASSFQTRGGNTEAF
14	TRBJ2-1	TRBV9	ASSPRPGGTYNEQF
14	TRBJ2-1	TRBV5-1	ASTTDTSASYNEQF
13	TRBJ1-1	TRBV12-3/TRBV12-4	ASSPTQGMNTEAF
14	TRBJ2-7	TRBV28	ASSPTSGQGRHEQY
12	TRBJ2-7	TRBV21-1	ARTYWTATYEQY
13	TRBJ2-3	TRBV29-1	SVEDRRQITDTQY
14	TRBJ1-4	TRBV6-1	ASSPGMGIGGEKLF
13	TRBJ1-1	TRBV12-3/TRBV12-4	ASGLQGAPNTEAF
13	TRBJ2-7	TRBV6-1	ASSDTGVKTYEQY